This TCR beta chain comes out of a study of CD8 T cells in ankylosing spondylitis. Scientists made TCR beta libraries using quantitative 5'-RACE with molecular barcodes. TCRdb re-derived calls from the 5' RACE reads in MiXCR, one entry per CDR3 protein. The profile shows hundreds of thousands of distinct CDR3 sequences, roughly 20% of them singletons. This CDR3 region has 14 residues. Germline-derived CDR1 and CDR2 are MRHNA and SNTAGT. The V gene lost 0 bases and the J gene lost 9 bases, with 12 bases spanning the gap. V gene TRBV6-4 combines with J gene TRBJ2-4; tentatively, D is TRBD1 (5 bases). The TCR sequence derives from a male donor with ankylosing spondylitis or in good health (not recorded which). Material: blood, either unsorted or a sorted T cell fraction (not recorded which). This CDR3 reads CASSDSGPRGIQYF. The CDR3 DNA follows: TGTGCCAGCAGTGACTCGGGCCCTAGGGGCATTCAGTACTTC.